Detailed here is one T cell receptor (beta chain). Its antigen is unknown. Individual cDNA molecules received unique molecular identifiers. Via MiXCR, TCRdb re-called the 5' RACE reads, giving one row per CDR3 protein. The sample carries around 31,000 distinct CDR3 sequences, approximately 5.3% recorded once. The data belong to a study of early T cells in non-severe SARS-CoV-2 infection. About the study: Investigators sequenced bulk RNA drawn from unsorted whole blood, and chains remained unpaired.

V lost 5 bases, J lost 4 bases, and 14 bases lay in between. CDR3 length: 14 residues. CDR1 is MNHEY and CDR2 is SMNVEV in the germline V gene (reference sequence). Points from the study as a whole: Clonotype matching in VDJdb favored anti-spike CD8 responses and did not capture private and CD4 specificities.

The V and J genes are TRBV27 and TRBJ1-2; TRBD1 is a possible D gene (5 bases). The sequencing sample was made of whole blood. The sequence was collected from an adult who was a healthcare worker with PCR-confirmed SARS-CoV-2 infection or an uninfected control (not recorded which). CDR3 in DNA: TGTGCCAGCAGTGACCACCAGGGCGCCTATGGCTACACCTTC. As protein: CASSDHQGAYGYTF.